Listed here are 25 T cell receptor beta chains from one sample, sequenced in a study of cytomegalovirus exposure and HLA in healthy donors. The PCR ran on 60 Vbeta and 13 Jbeta primers. TCRdb's table, derived via immunoSEQ multiplex PCR, lists solely in-frame clones and lacks some. This table holds tens of thousands of clones, about 78% found once. Sequencing was carried out using PBMCs. These TCRs come from a woman aged 40 to 50 in good health and CMV-seropositive.

This clone was seen only once. J is TRBJ2-5 and V is TRBV7-2; 11 bases match TRBD2. V dropped 2 bases and J dropped 5; count of bases not matched to a gene: 4. The length of the CDR3 is 15 residues. Per germline, CDR1 SGHTA and CDR2 FQGNSA. The CDR3 DNA reads as TGTGCCAGCAGCTTAAATAGCGGGGGGGCGGAGACCCAGTACTTC. The encoded protein is CASSLNSGGAETQYF.

The chain recombines TRBV10-1 with TRBJ1-5, with 8 positions matching TRBD1. The germline gives CDR1 WNHNN, CDR2 SYGVQD (reference sequence). V was clipped by 6 bases and J by 3 bases; unmatched bases: 7. The CDR3 is made up of 15 amino acids. The CDR3 here is CASRGGDRINQPQHF. The CDR3 DNA reads as TGCGCCAGCAGGGGGGGGGACAGGATCAATCAGCCCCAGCATTTT.

The CDR3: CASSEVGWVEASNQPQHF. In DNA form, the CDR3 reads TGTGCCAGCAGTGAAGTGGGCTGGGTGGAGGCTAGCAATCAGCCCCAGCATTTT. This chain uses TRBV2 with TRBJ1-5; D gene ambiguous. Germline-derived CDR1 and CDR2 are SNHLY and FYNNEI. This CDR3 contains 18 residues. Trimming left V 1 base short and J 0 bases short, with 16 bases between.

The V call is TRBV6-1, the J call TRBJ1-1; 7 nucleotides line up with TRBD1. Germline V gene lookup returns CDR1 MNHNS and CDR2 SASEGT. The CDR3 is 14 residues long. V was pared by 5 bases and J by 7 bases, with 10 bases of the junction left unmatched. CDR3 bases: TGTGCCAGCAGTACCCTTAGACAGGGCGTTGAAGCTTTCTTT. Encoded protein: CASSTLRQGVEAFF.

The V call is TRBV6-5, the J call TRBJ1-2, with a weak D call TRBD1 (5 bases). The germline CDR1 and CDR2 sequences are MNHEY and SVGAGI. This CDR3 has 14 amino acids. V was clipped by 5 bases and J by 4 bases, with 14 bases between them. In nucleotides, the CDR3 is TGTGCCAGCAGTCGTCCGGGGGGTTCCTATGGCTACACCTTC. It specifies CASSRPGGSYGYTF.

The chain has TRBV25-1 and TRBJ2-5, with 7 bases lining up with TRBD1. The CDR3 sequence is 14 residues long. Germline trimming cut 5 bases from V and 3 bases from J; bases unmatched to any gene: 6. Germline lookup yields CDR1 MGHDK and CDR2 SYGVNS. DNA for the CDR3: TGTGCCAGCAGTCGGGACAGCCTTAAAGAGACCCAGTACTTC. Its translation is CASSRDSLKETQYF.

J is TRBJ2-7 and V is TRBV25-1, with TRBD1 matching 9 bases. Germline assignment: CDR1 MGHDK and CDR2 SYGVNS. V dropped 2 bases and J dropped 3; count of bases not matched to a gene: 2. CDR3 length equals 14 residues. In nucleotides, the CDR3 is TGTGCCAGCAGTGAAGGACAGGGGTACTACGAGCAGTACTTC. The encoded protein is CASSEGQGYYEQYF.

The CDR3 is CASNQGAGELFF. CDR3 bases: TGTGCCAGCAACCAGGGGGCCGGGGAGCTGTTTTTT. The chain is built from TRBV28 and TRBJ2-2; 7 nucleotides match TRBD1. CDR1 is MDHEN and CDR2 is SYDVKM in the germline V gene. This CDR3 is 12 amino acids long. V trimming: 7 bases; J trimming: 6 bases; junction bases outside the gene matches: 2.

The chain employs TRBV5-5 and TRBJ2-2; D might be TRBD1 (6 bases). Trimming shortened V by 2 bases and J by 1 base, and 12 bases separated the two germline ends. Per the germline V gene, CDR1 is SGHKS and CDR2 is YYEKEE (reference sequence). The CDR3 consists of 16 residues. In DNA form, the CDR3 reads TGTGCCAGCAGCTTCGATCCGGGACAGAACACCGGGGAGCTGTTTTTT. Its translation is CASSFDPGQNTGELFF.

This clone has a single count. CDR3 coding DNA: TGTGCCAGTAGTACCCAGGGCGATCAGGGCAATCAGCCCCAGCATTTT. This encodes CASSTQGDQGNQPQHF. The V gene is TRBV19, the J gene TRBJ1-5; TRBD1 is a possible D gene (5 bases). Germline V gives CDR1 LNHDA, CDR2 SQIVND (reference sequence). The germline V and J ends were trimmed by 4 bases and 2 bases, with 15 bases remaining between them. CDR3 length: 16 amino acids.

The chain couples TRBV7-2 to TRBJ2-7; TRBD2 matches at 8 bases. The V gene end was trimmed by 5 bases and the J gene end by 6 bases; junction bases not matched to a gene: 3. This CDR3 has 12 amino acids. Per germline, CDR1 SGHTA and CDR2 FQGNSA. This CDR3 reads CASSRGGCEQYF. In DNA form, the CDR3 reads TGTGCCAGCAGCCGGGGGGGCTGCGAGCAGTACTTC.

This clone was counted a single time. The CDR3: CASSQETSGTTLSYNEQFF. The DNA of the CDR3 is TGCGCCAGCAGCCAAGAGACTAGCGGGACCACTTTATCCTACAATGAGCAGTTCTTC. The chain recombines TRBV4-1 with TRBJ2-1; 11 bases are a match to TRBD2. Looked up from germline, CDR1 is MGHRA and CDR2 is YSYEKL. The length of the CDR3 is 19 residues. The junction had 8 bases not matched to a gene; V was cut back by 0 bases and J by 1 base.

The V gene is TRBV7-9, the J gene TRBJ2-5; possibly TRBD1 for D (7 bases). Judging by the DNA end, TRBJ2-7 fits better; the J call may be wrong. Germline CDR1 SEHNR, CDR2 FQNEAQ (reference sequence). The CDR3 sequence is 14 residues long. Written as DNA, the CDR3 is TGTGCCAGCGCACAGGGGACTCAGGCCTACGAGCAGTACTTC. As protein: CASAQGTQAYEQYF.

The CDR3 protein is CASSPGGSYGYTF. DNA for the CDR3: TGTGCCAGCAGTCCAGGGGGTTCCTATGGCTACACCTTC. The V and J genes are TRBV6-4 and TRBJ1-2; TRBD1 agrees at 7 bases. CDR1 is MRHNA, CDR2 SNTAGT, per germline. This CDR3 contains 13 residues. Trimming took 5 bases from V and 4 from J; bases not matched to a gene: 4.

This clone was observed a single time. This chain connects TRBV7-2 to TRBJ2-3; tentative D call: TRBD1 (5 bases). The CDR3 covers 14 residues. Germline V gene sequence: CDR1 SGHTA, CDR2 FQGNSA. Trimming removed 5 bases at V and 2 bases at J, with 11 bases between. In DNA, the CDR3 is TGTGCCAGCAGCCCAGGGCAGCACACAGATACGCAGTATTTT. It translates to CASSPGQHTDTQYF.

The chain combines TRBV9 with TRBJ2-1, with a possible D match to TRBD1 (5 bases). Germline CDR1 SGDLS, CDR2 YYNGEE. Trimming took 0 bases from V and 6 from J, leaving 13 bases between them. CDR3 length: 15 amino acids. Here the CDR3 DNA reads TGTGCCAGCAGCGTAGGGGGCGCCTACCTCAATGAGCAGTTCTTC. It specifies CASSVGGAYLNEQFF.

This clone was counted once. The chain has TRBV30 and TRBJ1-3; D gene ambiguous. Trimming removed 5 bases from V and 0 bases from J, with 5 bases in between. CDR1 GTSNPN and CDR2 SVGIG come from the germline V gene (reference sequence). CDR3 length equals 12 residues. CDR3 DNA sequence: TGTGCCTGGGCTAACTCTGGAAACACCATATATTTT. Its translation: CAWANSGNTIYF.

The chain recombines TRBV7-2 with TRBJ2-1; TRBD2 agrees at 9 bases. The CDR3 totals 15 residues. Trimming removed 5 bases from V and 8 bases from J; junction bases left unmatched: 10. Per the germline V gene, CDR1 is SGHTA and CDR2 is FQGNSA. The CDR3 sequence is CASSPRGGWVDEQFF. In nucleotides, the CDR3 is TGTGCCAGCAGCCCGCGGGGGGGCTGGGTGGATGAGCAGTTCTTC.

The chain employs TRBV6-8 and TRBJ2-1; D remains ambiguous. V was shortened by 6 bases and J by 0 bases, with 15 bases between the two germline ends. Germline CDR1 is MNHGY and CDR2 is SAAAGT. The CDR3 loop spans 16 amino acids. CDR3 nucleotides: TGTGCCAGCAGCACCCAACCCCGCGTCTCCTACAATGAGCAGTTCTTC. Encoded protein: CASSTQPRVSYNEQFF.

This clone was seen a handful of times. V usage is TRBV11-2 and J usage is TRBJ1-1; D ambiguous. The CDR3 consists of 13 residues. V lost 0 bases to trimming and J lost 8 bases, with 10 bases between them. Germline assignment: CDR1 SGHAT and CDR2 FQNNGV. The CDR3 DNA is TGTGCCAGCAGCTTAGAGCCGGGAGGCGAAGCTTTCTTT. Protein sequence: CASSLEPGGEAFF. The variable domain in full, completed from reference TRBV11-2 and TRBJ1-1, reads EAGVAQSPRYKIIEKRQSVAFWCNPISGHATLYWYQQILGQGPKLLIQFQNNGVVDDSQLPKDRFSAERLKGVDSTLKIQPAKLEDSAVYLCASSLEPGGEAFFGQGTRLTVV.

This clone was found once. The rearrangement uses TRBV5-1 and TRBJ1-4; 7 bases map to TRBD1. The CDR3 has 15 amino acids. Germline V lookup: CDR1 SGHRS, CDR2 YFSETQ. Trimming removed 0 bases from V and 8 bases from J; junction bases left unmatched: 7. The CDR3 DNA follows: TGCGCCAGCAGCTTGGCCCAGGGCAGGGGGGAAAAACTGTTTTTT. It yields the protein CASSLAQGRGEKLFF.

The V gene is TRBV25-1, the J gene TRBJ2-7; tentative D call: TRBD1 (5 bases). Germline lookup yields CDR1 MGHDK and CDR2 SYGVNS. Deletions cut 1 base from V and 2 bases from J, with 12 bases between. The CDR3 contains 15 residues. DNA for the CDR3: TGTGCCAGCAGTGAATCAGGGATGGGGACCTACGAGCAGTACTTC. This translates into CASSESGMGTYEQYF.

This clone was seen a handful of times. The V gene is TRBV6-5, the J gene TRBJ1-2; D gene unclear. The CDR3 is 11 amino acids. V was clipped by 5 bases and J by 5 bases, with 6 bases between them. CDR1 and CDR2 (germline): MNHEY, SVGAGI. In DNA form, the CDR3 reads TGTGCCAGCAGTCCCGGGTATGGCTACACCTTC. Its translation is CASSPGYGYTF.

This chain links TRBV7-9 with TRBJ2-5, with D possibly TRBD1 on 5 matching bases. V was cut by 7 bases and J by 4 bases, with 7 bases left in between. CDR1 and CDR2 from the germline V gene are SEHNR and FQNEAQ (reference sequence). CDR3 length: 11 amino acids. This CDR3 reads CASIQGETQYF. In DNA, the CDR3 is TGTGCCAGCATCCAGGGAGAGACCCAGTACTTC.

The J gene is TRBJ1-2, the V gene TRBV19; D is unresolved. The CDR3 length is 15 residues. Germline V gene data show CDR1 as LNHDA and CDR2 as SQIVND (reference sequence). V dropped 5 bases and J dropped 2 bases, with 15 bases sitting between them. The chain's CDR3 is CASSRLDTVNYGYTF. The DNA for the CDR3 is TGTGCCAGTAGTCGGTTAGACACGGTAAACTATGGCTACACCTTC.